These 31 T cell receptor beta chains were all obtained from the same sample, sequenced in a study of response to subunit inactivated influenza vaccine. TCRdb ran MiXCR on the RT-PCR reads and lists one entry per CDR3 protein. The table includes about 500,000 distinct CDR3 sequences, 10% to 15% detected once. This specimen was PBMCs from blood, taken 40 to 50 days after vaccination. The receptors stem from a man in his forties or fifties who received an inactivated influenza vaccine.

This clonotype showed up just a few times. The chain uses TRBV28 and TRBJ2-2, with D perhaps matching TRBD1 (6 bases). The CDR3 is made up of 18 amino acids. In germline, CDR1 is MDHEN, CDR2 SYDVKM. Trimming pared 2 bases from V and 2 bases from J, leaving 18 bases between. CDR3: CASSLIIFGDINTGELFF. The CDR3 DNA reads TGTGCCAGCAGTTTAATTATTTTTGGGGACATCAACACCGGGGAGCTGTTTTTT.

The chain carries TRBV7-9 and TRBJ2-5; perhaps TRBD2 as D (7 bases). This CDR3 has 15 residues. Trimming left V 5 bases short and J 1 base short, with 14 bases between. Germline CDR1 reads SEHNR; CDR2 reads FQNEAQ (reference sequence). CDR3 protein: CASSVSGGLQETQYF. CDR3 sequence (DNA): TGTGCCAGCAGCGTCTCCGGGGGGCTCCAAGAGACCCAGTACTTC.

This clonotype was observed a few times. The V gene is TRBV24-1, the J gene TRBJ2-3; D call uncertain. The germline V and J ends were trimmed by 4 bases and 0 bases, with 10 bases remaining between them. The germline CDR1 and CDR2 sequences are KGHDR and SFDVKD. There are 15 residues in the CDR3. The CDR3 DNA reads TGTGCCACCAGTGACCTGGTAGCTAGCACAGATACGCAGTATTTT. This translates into CATSDLVASTDTQYF.

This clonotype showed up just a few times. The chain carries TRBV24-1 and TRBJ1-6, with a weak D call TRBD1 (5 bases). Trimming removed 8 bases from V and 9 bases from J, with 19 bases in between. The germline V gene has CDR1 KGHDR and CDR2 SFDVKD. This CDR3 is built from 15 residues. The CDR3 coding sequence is TGTGCCACCATTCTACCGCAGGGTTTGAGTTCACCCCTCCACTTT. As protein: CATILPQGLSSPLHF.

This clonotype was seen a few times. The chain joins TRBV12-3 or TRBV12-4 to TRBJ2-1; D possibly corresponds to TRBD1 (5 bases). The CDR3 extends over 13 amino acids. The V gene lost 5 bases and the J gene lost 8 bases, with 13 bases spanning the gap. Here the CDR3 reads CASSKQVIDEQFF. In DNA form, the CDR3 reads TGTGCCAGCAGTAAACAGGTTATCGATGAGCAGTTCTTC.

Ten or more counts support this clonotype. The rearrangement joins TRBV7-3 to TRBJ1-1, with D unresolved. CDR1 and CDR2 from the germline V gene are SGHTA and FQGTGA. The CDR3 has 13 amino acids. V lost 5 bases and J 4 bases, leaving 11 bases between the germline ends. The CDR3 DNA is TGTGCCAGCAGCCTATCAGGTAGCACTGAAGCTTTCTTT. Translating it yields CASSLSGSTEAFF.

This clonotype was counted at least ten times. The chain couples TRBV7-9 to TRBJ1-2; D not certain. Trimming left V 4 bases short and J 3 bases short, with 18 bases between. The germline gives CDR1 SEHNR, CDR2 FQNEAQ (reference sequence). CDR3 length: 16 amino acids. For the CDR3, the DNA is TGTGCCAGCAGCTCACTTTATTTTTCCCCCGACTATGGCTACACCTTC. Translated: CASSSLYFSPDYGYTF.

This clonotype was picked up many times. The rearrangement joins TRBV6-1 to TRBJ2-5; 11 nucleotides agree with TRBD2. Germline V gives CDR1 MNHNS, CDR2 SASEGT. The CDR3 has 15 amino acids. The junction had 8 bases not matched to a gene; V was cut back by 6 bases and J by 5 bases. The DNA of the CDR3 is TGTGCCAGCAGCGAACTAGCGGGAGTTGGGGAGACCCAGTACTTC. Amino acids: CASSELAGVGETQYF.

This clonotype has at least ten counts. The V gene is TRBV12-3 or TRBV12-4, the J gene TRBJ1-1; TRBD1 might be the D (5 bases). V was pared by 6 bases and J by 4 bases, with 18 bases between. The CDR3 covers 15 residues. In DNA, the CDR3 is TGTGCCAGCAGCCCTGGGACCCTGGGGAGCACTGAAGCTTTCTTT. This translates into CASSPGTLGSTEAFF.

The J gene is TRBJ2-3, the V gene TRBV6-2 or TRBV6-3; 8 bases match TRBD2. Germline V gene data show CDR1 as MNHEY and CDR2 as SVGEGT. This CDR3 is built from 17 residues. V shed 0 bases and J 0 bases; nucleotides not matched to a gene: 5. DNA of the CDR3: TGTGCCAGCAGTTACTCGACCGGGAGGGGGAGCACAGATACGCAGTATTTT. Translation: CASSYSTGRGSTDTQYF.

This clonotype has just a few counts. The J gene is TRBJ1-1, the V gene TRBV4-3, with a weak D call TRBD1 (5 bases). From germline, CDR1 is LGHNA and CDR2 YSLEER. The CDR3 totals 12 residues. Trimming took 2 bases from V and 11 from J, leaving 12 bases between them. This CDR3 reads CASSQTGTTAFF. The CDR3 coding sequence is TGCGCCAGCAGCCAAACCGGGACCACCGCTTTCTTT.

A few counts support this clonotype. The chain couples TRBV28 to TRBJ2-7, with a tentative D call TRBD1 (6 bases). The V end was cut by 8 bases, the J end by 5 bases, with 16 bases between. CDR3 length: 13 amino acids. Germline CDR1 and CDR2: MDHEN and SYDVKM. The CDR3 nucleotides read TGTGCCAGCCTGGACGGACAGAGCCACGAGCAGTACTTC. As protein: CASLDGQSHEQYF.

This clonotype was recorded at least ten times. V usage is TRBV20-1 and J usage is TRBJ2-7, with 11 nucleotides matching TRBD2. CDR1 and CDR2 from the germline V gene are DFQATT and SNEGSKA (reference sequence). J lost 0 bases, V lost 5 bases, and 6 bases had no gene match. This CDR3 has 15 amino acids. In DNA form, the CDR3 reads TGCAGTGCTCAGTCTAGCGGGGGGTTCTCCTACGAGCAGTACTTC. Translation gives CSAQSSGGFSYEQYF.

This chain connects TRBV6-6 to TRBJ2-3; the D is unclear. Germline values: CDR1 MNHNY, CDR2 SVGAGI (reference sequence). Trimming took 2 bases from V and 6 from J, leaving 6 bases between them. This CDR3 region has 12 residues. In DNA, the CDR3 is TGTGCCAGCAGTTACCTAGTCGATACGCAGTATTTT. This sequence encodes CASSYLVDTQYF.

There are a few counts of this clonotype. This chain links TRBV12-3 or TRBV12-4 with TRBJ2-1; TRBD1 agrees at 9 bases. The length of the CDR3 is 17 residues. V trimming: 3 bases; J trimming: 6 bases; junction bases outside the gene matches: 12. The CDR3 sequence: CASSFGQGRWYGNEQFF. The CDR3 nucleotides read TGTGCCAGCAGTTTCGGACAGGGGCGATGGTATGGCAATGAGCAGTTCTTC.

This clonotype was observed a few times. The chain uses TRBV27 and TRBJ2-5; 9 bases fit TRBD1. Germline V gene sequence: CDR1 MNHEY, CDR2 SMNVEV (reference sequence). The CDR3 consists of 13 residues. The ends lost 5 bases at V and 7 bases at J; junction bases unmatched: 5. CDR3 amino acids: CASSGTGSGTQYF. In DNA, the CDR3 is TGTGCCAGCAGTGGGACAGGGTCCGGGACCCAGTACTTC.

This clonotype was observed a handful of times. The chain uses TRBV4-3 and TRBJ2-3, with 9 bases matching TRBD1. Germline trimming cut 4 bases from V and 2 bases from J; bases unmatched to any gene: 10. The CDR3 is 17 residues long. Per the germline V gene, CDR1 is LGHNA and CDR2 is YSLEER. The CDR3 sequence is CASSRELTGGFTDTQYF. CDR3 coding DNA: TGCGCCAGCAGCCGGGAACTAACAGGGGGCTTCACAGATACGCAGTATTTT.

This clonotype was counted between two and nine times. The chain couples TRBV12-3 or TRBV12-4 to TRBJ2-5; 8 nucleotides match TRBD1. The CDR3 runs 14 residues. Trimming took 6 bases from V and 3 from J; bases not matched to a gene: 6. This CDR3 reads CASSYADREETQYF. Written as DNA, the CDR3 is TGTGCCAGCAGCTACGCGGACAGGGAAGAGACCCAGTACTTC.

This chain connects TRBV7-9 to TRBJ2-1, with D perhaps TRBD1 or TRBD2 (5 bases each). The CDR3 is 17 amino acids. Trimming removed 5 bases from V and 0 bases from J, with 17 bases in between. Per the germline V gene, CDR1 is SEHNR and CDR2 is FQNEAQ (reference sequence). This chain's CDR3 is CASSAPWDRNSYNEQFF. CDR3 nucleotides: TGTGCCAGCAGCGCGCCTTGGGACCGTAACTCCTACAATGAGCAGTTCTTC. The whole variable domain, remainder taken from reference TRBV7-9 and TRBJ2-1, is DTGVSQNPRHKITKRGQNVTFRCDPISEHNRLYWYRQTLGQGPEFLTYFQNEAQLEKSRLLSDRFSAERPKGSFSTLEIQRTEQGDSAMYLCASSAPWDRNSYNEQFFGPGTRLTVL.

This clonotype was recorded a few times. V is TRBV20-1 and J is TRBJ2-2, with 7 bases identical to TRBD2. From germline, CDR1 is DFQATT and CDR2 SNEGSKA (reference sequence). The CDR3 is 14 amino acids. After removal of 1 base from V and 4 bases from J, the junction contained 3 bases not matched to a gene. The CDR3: CSARVRESTGELFF. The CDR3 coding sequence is TGCAGTGCTAGAGTGCGGGAGTCCACCGGGGAGCTGTTTTTT.

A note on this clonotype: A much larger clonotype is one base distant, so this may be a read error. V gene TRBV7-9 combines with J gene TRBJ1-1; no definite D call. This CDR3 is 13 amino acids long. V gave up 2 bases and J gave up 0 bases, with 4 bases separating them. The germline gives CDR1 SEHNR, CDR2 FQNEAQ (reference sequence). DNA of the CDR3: TGTGCCAGCAGCTTATGGCTGAACACTGAAGCTTTCTTT. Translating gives CASSLWLNTEAFF.

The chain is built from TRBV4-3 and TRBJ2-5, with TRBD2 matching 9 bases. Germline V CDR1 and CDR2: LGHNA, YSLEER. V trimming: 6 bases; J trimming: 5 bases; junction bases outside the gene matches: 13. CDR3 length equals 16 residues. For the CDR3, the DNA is TGCGCCAGCAGGAAGGATATAGCGGGAGTTGGGGAGACCCAGTACTTC. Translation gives CASRKDIAGVGETQYF.

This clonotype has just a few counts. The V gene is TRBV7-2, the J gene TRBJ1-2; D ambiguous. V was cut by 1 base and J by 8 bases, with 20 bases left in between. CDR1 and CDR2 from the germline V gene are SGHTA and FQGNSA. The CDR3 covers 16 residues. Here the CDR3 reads CASSLGWDPHRIGYTF. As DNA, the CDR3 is TGTGCCAGCAGCTTAGGGTGGGATCCTCATCGAATAGGCTACACCTTC.

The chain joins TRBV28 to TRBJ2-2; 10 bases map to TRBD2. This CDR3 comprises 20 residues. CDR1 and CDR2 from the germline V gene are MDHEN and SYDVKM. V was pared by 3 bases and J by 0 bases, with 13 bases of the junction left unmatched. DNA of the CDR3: TGTGCCAGCAGTTTTGTCGGGCTAGCGGGAGAATCAGCGAACACCGGGGAGCTGTTTTTT. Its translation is CASSFVGLAGESANTGELFF.

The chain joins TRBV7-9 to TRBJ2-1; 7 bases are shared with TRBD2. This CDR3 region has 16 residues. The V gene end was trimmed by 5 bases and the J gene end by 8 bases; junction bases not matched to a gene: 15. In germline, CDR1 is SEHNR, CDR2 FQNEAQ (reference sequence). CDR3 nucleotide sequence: TGTGCCAGCAGCCTCCATATTGGGCGGGAGACCTATGAGCAGTTCTTC. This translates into CASSLHIGRETYEQFF.

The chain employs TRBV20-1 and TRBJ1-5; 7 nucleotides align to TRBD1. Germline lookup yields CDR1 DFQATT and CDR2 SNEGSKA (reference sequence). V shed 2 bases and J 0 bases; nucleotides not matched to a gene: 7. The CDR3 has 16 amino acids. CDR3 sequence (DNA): TGCAGTGCTAGACCTCTGGGACAGCCTAGCAATCAGCCCCAGCATTTT. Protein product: CSARPLGQPSNQPQHF.

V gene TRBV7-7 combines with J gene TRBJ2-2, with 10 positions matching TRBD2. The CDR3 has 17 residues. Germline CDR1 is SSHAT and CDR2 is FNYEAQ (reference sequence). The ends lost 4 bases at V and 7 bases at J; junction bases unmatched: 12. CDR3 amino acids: CASSSVAGGAAGGELFF. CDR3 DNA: TGTGCCAGCAGCTCCGTAGCGGGAGGTGCGGCGGGCGGGGAGCTGTTTTTT.

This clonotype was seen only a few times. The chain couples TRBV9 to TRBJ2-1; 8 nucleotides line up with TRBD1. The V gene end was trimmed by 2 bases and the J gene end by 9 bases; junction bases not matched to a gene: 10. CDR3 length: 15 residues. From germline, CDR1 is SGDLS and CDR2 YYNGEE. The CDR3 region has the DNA TGTGCCAGCAGCGTGTCAGGGAGGACAGGGAGTGAGCAGTTCTTC. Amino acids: CASSVSGRTGSEQFF. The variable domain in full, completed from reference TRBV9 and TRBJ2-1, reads DSGVTQTPKHLITATGQRVTLRCSPRSGDLSVYWYQQSLDQGLQFLIQYYNGEERAKGNILERFSAQQFPDLHSELNLSSLELGDSALYFCASSVSGRTGSEQFFGPGTRLTVL.

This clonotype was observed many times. The CDR3 loop reads CSVELLETYSYNEQFF. The CDR3 DNA reads as TGCAGCGTTGAGCTTTTAGAAACCTACTCCTACAATGAGCAGTTCTTC. V and J are TRBV29-1 and TRBJ2-1, with D hard to call. CDR1 is SQVTM and CDR2 is ANQGSEA in the germline V gene. V lost 3 bases and J 0 bases, leaving 15 bases between the germline ends. The CDR3 spans 16 residues.

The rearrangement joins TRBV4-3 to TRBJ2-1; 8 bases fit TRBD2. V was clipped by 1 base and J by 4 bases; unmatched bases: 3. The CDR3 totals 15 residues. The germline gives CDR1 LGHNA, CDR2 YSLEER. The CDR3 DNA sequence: TGCGCCAGCAGCCAAGGGACGGGGGGGTACAATGAGCAGTTCTTC. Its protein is CASSQGTGGYNEQFF.

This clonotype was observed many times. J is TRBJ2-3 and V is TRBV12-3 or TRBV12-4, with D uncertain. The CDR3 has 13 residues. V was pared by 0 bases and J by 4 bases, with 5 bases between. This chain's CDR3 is CASSLARPDTQYF. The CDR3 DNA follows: TGTGCCAGCAGTTTAGCGAGGCCAGATACGCAGTATTTT.